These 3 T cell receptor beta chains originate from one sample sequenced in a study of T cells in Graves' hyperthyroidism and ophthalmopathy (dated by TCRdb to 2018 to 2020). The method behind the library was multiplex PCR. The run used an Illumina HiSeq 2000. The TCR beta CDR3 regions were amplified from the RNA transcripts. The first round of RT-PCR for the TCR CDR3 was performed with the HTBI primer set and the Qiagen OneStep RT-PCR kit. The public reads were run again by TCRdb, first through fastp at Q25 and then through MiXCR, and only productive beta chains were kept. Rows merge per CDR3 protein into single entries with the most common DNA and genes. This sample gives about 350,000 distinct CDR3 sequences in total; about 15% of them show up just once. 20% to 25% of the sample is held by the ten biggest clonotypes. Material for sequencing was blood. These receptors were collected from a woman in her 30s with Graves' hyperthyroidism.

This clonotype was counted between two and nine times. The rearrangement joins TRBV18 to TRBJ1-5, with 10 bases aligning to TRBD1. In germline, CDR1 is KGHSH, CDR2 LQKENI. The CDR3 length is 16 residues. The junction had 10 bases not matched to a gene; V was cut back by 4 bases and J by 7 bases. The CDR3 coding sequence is TGTGCCAGCTCACTTTCCGGGACAGGGGTTGGACAGCCCCAGCATTTT. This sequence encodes CASSLSGTGVGQPQHF.

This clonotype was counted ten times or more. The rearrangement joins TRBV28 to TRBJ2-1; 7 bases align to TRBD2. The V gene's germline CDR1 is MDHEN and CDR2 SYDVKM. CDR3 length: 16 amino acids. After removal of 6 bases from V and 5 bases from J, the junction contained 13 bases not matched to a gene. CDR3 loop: CASSPLRGGSDNEQFF. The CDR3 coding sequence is TGTGCCAGCAGCCCATTAAGAGGCGGGAGTGACAATGAGCAGTTCTTC.

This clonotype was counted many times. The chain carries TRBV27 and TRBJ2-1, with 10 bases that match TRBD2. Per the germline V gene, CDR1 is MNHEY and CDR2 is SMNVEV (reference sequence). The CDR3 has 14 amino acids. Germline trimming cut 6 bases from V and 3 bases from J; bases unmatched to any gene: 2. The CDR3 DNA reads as TGTGCCAGCAGGTTAGCGGGGGGCTACAATGAGCAGTTCTTC. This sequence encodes CASRLAGGYNEQFF.